What follows are 30 T cell receptor beta chains derived from one specimen sequenced in a study of human T cells and chemical hapten exposure. Time point meaning: patch test 1, 2 weeks after DPC sensitization. Noted treatment: therapeutic diphenylcyclopropenone sensitization with weekly scalp DPC. MiXCR, applied by TCRdb to the RACE reads, yields one record per CDR3 protein. The sample gives 300,000 to 450,000 distinct CDR3 sequences, about 4.8% of which show up once; approximately 2.5% is in the top ten. The material sequenced was whole blood, taken in connection with sensitization to the hapten diphenylcyclopropenone (DPC). The receptors were gathered from a woman in her forties or fifties with alopecia areata. Some clones in this sample may be carry-over from other donors' samples.

This clonotype was picked up many times. The V gene is TRBV7-9, the J gene TRBJ2-3, with D perhaps matching TRBD2 (6 bases). Germline CDR1 SEHNR, CDR2 FQNEAQ (reference sequence). The V end lost 5 bases, the J end lost 0 bases, and 21 bases lay between the germline ends. This CDR3 has 18 residues. The chain's CDR3 is CASSPRLEGGTSTDTQYF. The DNA for the CDR3 is TGTGCCAGCAGCCCGCGGCTTGAGGGCGGGACTAGCACAGATACGCAGTATTTT.

This clonotype was seen repeatedly, ten times or more. V is TRBV28 and J is TRBJ1-4; 7 bases line up with TRBD1. The CDR3 is 14 amino acids. Trimming removed 7 bases from V and 6 bases from J; junction bases left unmatched: 8. CDR1 and CDR2 (germline): MDHEN, SYDVKM. CDR3 residues: CASNPQGRYEKLFF. DNA of the CDR3: TGTGCCAGCAACCCACAGGGGAGGTATGAAAAACTGTTTTTT.

In its sample, this clonotype was seen many times. V gene TRBV7-7 combines with J gene TRBJ2-3, with D hard to call. This CDR3 has 14 residues. The germline V and J ends were trimmed by 2 bases and 2 bases, with 8 bases remaining between them. Germline lookup yields CDR1 SSHAT and CDR2 FNYEAQ (reference sequence). DNA of the CDR3: TGTGCCAGCAGCTTATCCAGGAACACAGATACGCAGTATTTT. It specifies CASSLSRNTDTQYF.

This clonotype was picked up many times. The genes are TRBV12-3 or TRBV12-4 and TRBJ1-4, with D possibly matching TRBD1 (5 bases). V shed 1 base and J shed 7 bases, with 7 bases lying between them. The CDR3 contains 13 residues. The CDR3 nucleotides read TGTGCCAGCAGTTTAGGGGGGTTTGAAAAACTGTTTTTT. It yields the protein CASSLGGFEKLFF.

This clonotype was seen repeatedly, ten times or more. The rearrangement joins TRBV13 to TRBJ2-3, with 9 bases lining up with TRBD2. The trim removed 4 bases at V and 1 base at J, leaving 15 bases unmatched. This CDR3 contains 19 residues. The germline gives CDR1 PRHDT, CDR2 FYEKMQ (reference sequence). CDR3 in amino acids: CASSSRGAGGPSGTDTQYF. The DNA of the CDR3 is TGTGCCAGCAGCTCTCGGGGAGCGGGGGGACCTAGCGGCACAGATACGCAGTATTTT.

The table lists this clonotype with many counts. V gene TRBV12-3 or TRBV12-4 combines with J gene TRBJ1-3, with 8 nucleotides matching TRBD1. The CDR3 has 15 amino acids. With V trimmed by 4 bases and J by 4 bases, 6 bases remained unmatched. CDR3 nucleotide sequence: TGTGCCAGCAGTTACGCCACAGGGGGAGGAAACACCATATATTTT. Translated: CASSYATGGGNTIYF.

This clonotype was counted at least ten times. One end of the junction varies from germline; a read error may be responsible. The chain couples TRBV6-1 to TRBJ2-2; 7 nucleotides line up with TRBD2. The length of the CDR3 is 15 residues. CDR1 and CDR2 from the germline V gene are MNHNS and SASEGT. The CDR3 bases are TGCGCCACTTCCAAAGTAGCGGGGAACACCGGGGAGCTGTTTTTT. This sequence encodes CATSKVAGNTGELFF.

This clonotype was recorded many times. The V call is TRBV4-1, the J call TRBJ2-3; either TRBD1 or TRBD2 may supply D (5 bases each). This CDR3 region has 20 residues. The ends were cut back, 1 base at V and 0 bases at J, with 23 bases in the middle. Germline CDR1 reads MGHRA; CDR2 reads YSYEKL. The CDR3, as DNA: TGCGCCAGCAGCCAAGCTGGGTTGAGGGCAGGGCAATCTAGCACAGATACGCAGTATTTT. This translates into CASSQAGLRAGQSSTDTQYF.

This clonotype has a handful of counts. V and J are TRBV18 and TRBJ2-1; D remains unclear. The CDR3 spans 12 residues. V was clipped by 0 bases and J by 9 bases, with 6 bases between them. Germline V gives CDR1 KGHSH, CDR2 LQKENI. The CDR3: CASSPPGFEQFF. The CDR3 DNA is TGTGCCAGCTCACCACCGGGGTTTGAGCAGTTCTTC. Combining the CDR3 with reference TRBV18 and TRBJ2-1 gives the whole variable domain NAGVMQNPRHLVRRRGQEARLRCSPMKGHSHVYWYRQLPEEGLKFMVYLQKENIIDESGMPKERFSAEFPKEGPSILRIQQVVRGDSAAYFCASSPPGFEQFFGPGTRLTVL.

This clonotype has more than one count but fewer than ten. V usage is TRBV10-3 and J usage is TRBJ2-1, with TRBD2 matching over 14 bases. The CDR3 length is 15 residues. CDR1 is ENHRY, CDR2 SYGVKD, per germline. V dropped 6 bases and J dropped 6; count of bases not matched to a gene: 4. CDR3 coding DNA: TGTGCCATCAGGCCCGGGACTAGCGGGAGCAATGAGCAGTTCTTC. Amino acids: CAIRPGTSGSNEQFF.

The J gene is TRBJ1-1, the V gene TRBV12-3 or TRBV12-4, with D tentatively TRBD1 (5 bases). V shed 4 bases and J shed 11 bases, with 11 bases lying between them. CDR3 length: 11 residues. CDR3 sequence: CASSSYRGAFF. CDR3 nucleotide sequence: TGTGCCAGCAGTTCTTATCGGGGGGCTTTCTTT.

This clonotype showed up many times. V is TRBV29-1 and J is TRBJ2-1; tentative D call: TRBD2 (5 bases). In germline, CDR1 is SQVTM, CDR2 ANQGSEA. The CDR3 is 12 residues long. Trimming cost V 2 bases and J 7 bases, with 9 bases left between them. CDR3 coding DNA: TGCAGCGTTGAAATAGCGAGAAATGAGCAGTTCTTC. It codes for CSVEIARNEQFF.

This clonotype was found many times. V is TRBV12-3 or TRBV12-4 and J is TRBJ2-7, with 13 bases aligning to TRBD2. Losses at the gene ends were 6 bases for V and 7 bases for J; bases not matched to a gene: 3. The CDR3 extends over 13 amino acids. CDR3 sequence (DNA): TGTGCCAGCAGCCCGGGACTAGCGGGAGAGCAGTACTTC. This codes for CASSPGLAGEQYF.

This clonotype occurred many times. The rearrangement joins TRBV4-3 to TRBJ2-3, with TRBD2 identical over 11 bases. Germline lookup yields CDR1 LGHNA and CDR2 YSLEER. The J segment lost 0 bases and the V segment lost 4 bases, leaving 15 bases of the junction unmatched. This CDR3 spans 20 amino acids. CDR3 nucleotide sequence: TGCGCCAGCAGCCTTAGAGTAGCGGGAGGGCCTTTTACGAGCACAGATACGCAGTATTTT. Translating gives CASSLRVAGGPFTSTDTQYF.

This clonotype was picked up a small number of times. This chain links TRBV7-9 with TRBJ2-3; 7 bases match TRBD1. Germline V lookup: CDR1 SEHNR, CDR2 FQNEAQ (reference sequence). CDR3 length: 14 residues. The junction had 4 bases not matched to a gene; V was cut back by 5 bases and J by 2 bases. The CDR3 region has the DNA TGTGCCAGCAGCCGACAGGGATACACAGATACGCAGTATTTT. It is translated as CASSRQGYTDTQYF.

This clonotype was counted ten times or more. The CDR3 loop reads CASSFWWTTQETQYF. The CDR3 DNA is TGTGCCAGCAGCTTTTGGTGGACTACCCAAGAGACCCAGTACTTC. The genes are TRBV5-4 and TRBJ2-5, with a weak D call TRBD2 (6 bases). Germline V gene data show CDR1 as SGHNT and CDR2 as YYREEE (reference sequence). Trimming left V 2 bases short and J 1 base short, with 12 bases between. This CDR3 contains 15 residues.

In its sample, this clonotype was seen a few times. The chain uses TRBV7-2 and TRBJ1-1; possibly TRBD1 for D (6 bases). V dropped 5 bases and J dropped 0 bases, with 13 bases sitting between them. Germline V gene lookup returns CDR1 SGHTA and CDR2 FQGNSA. The CDR3 covers 15 residues. CDR3 sequence (DNA): TGTGCCAGCAGCCTTAGTTGGGGGCTGAACACTGAAGCTTTCTTT. This translates into CASSLSWGLNTEAFF. The full variable domain, rest sourced from reference TRBV7-2 and TRBJ1-1, is GAGVSQSPSNKVTEKGKDVELRCDPISGHTALYWYRQSLGQGLEFLIYFQGNSAPDKSGLPSDRFSAERTGGSVSTLTIQRTQQEDSAVYLCASSLSWGLNTEAFFGQGTRLTVV.

This clonotype was counted a few times. This chain connects TRBV12-3 or TRBV12-4 to TRBJ1-1, with D perhaps matching TRBD1 (5 bases). CDR3 length equals 13 residues. Trimming pared 4 bases from V and 3 bases from J, leaving 9 bases between. The CDR3 protein is CASSYGADTEAFF. CDR3 DNA: TGTGCCAGCAGTTACGGGGCGGACACTGAAGCTTTCTTT.

The sample holds many counts of this clonotype. The chain recombines TRBV20-1 with TRBJ1-4, with 7 nucleotides matching TRBD1. The J segment lost 14 bases and the V segment lost 3 bases, leaving 6 bases of the junction unmatched. The CDR3 is made up of 11 amino acids. The germline V gene has CDR1 DFQATT and CDR2 SNEGSKA (reference sequence). CDR3: CSASGTEGLFF. CDR3 nucleotides: TGCAGTGCTAGCGGGACAGAGGGTCTGTTTTTT.

There are a few counts of this clonotype. The gene calls are TRBV10-3 and TRBJ1-1; a possible D gene is TRBD1 (5 bases). Trimming shortened V by 7 bases and J by 5 bases, and 17 bases separated the two germline ends. This CDR3 contains 14 residues. In germline, CDR1 is ENHRY, CDR2 SYGVKD. The CDR3 loop is CAITSSGAITEAFF. DNA of the CDR3: TGTGCCATCACAAGTTCCGGGGCCATTACTGAAGCTTTCTTT.

In its sample, this clonotype was seen a few times. This chain joins TRBV12-5 and TRBJ1-5, with TRBD1 matching 8 bases. The germline gives CDR1 LGHNT, CDR2 FRNRAP. There are 14 residues in the CDR3. J was trimmed by 7 bases and V by 5 bases; bases with no gene match: 7. The CDR3 loop reads CASGPGQGLQPQHF. The CDR3 nucleotides read TGTGCTAGTGGTCCAGGACAGGGTCTGCAGCCCCAGCATTTT.

This clonotype was counted at least ten times. The chain is built from TRBV25-1 and TRBJ1-1; 9 bases fit TRBD1. CDR3 length: 15 amino acids. V dropped 2 bases and J dropped 8; count of bases not matched to a gene: 9. The germline CDR1 and CDR2 sequences are MGHDK and SYGVNS. This chain's CDR3 is CASSEPTGGKSEAFF. The CDR3 DNA reads TGTGCCAGCAGTGAACCTACAGGGGGCAAATCGGAAGCTTTCTTT.

The V gene is TRBV12-3 or TRBV12-4, the J gene TRBJ2-1; tentatively, D is TRBD1 (6 bases). This CDR3 has 17 residues. Trimming left V 7 bases short and J 6 bases short, with 25 bases between. The CDR3 coding sequence is TGTGCCAGCACCGACCCTCCCTCAGGGGTTGGTAGCAATGAGCAGTTCTTC. It codes for CASTDPPSGVGSNEQFF.

This clonotype turned up a few times. One end of the junction varies from germline; a read error may be responsible. The gene calls are TRBV28 and TRBJ2-7; the D gene is possibly TRBD2 (6 bases). The CDR3 spans 15 residues. Germline values: CDR1 MDHEN, CDR2 SYDVKM. The chain's CDR3 is CASTPNGRPDPLLNF. The CDR3 DNA reads as TGTGCCAGCACCCCAAATGGGAGGCCCGATCCCCTGCTCAACTTC.

A note on this clonotype: A much larger clone sits a single nucleotide away, making a read error possible. The chain links TRBV3-1 to TRBJ2-4, with D possibly being TRBD1 (6 bases). Germline CDR1 LGHDT, CDR2 YNNKEL (reference sequence). The CDR3 runs 17 residues. The CDR3 region has the DNA TGTGCCAACAGCCAAGTTGGGGGCTCTCTAGCCAAAAACATTCAGTACTTC. Translating it yields CANSQVGGSLAKNIQYF.

This clonotype appeared many times. The chain has TRBV27 and TRBJ1-1; tentative D call: TRBD1 (6 bases). The CDR3 totals 12 residues. Germline CDR1 is MNHEY and CDR2 is SMNVEV (reference sequence). Trimming cost V 5 bases and J 5 bases, with 9 bases left between them. In nucleotides, the CDR3 is TGTGCCAGCAGTATAGGGGGTACTGAAGCTTTCTTT. Translation gives CASSIGGTEAFF.

This clonotype appeared many times. V usage is TRBV6-5 and J usage is TRBJ1-3, with unresolved D. This CDR3 is built from 14 residues. Trimming took 6 bases from V and 0 from J, leaving 9 bases between them. From germline, CDR1 is MNHEY and CDR2 SVGAGI. CDR3 nucleotides: TGTGCCAGCAGCCCCAAGGTCTCTGGAAACACCATATATTTT. This translates into CASSPKVSGNTIYF.

In this sample, this clonotype turned up many times. This chain uses TRBV28 with TRBJ2-4; D not resolved. There are 15 residues in the CDR3. In germline, CDR1 is MDHEN, CDR2 SYDVKM. Trimming cost V 7 bases and J 4 bases, with 17 bases left between them. CDR3 coding DNA: TGTGCCAGCACCCCAGCCCCGAGCCGTAAAAACATTCAGTACTTC. Its protein is CASTPAPSRKNIQYF.

This clonotype was seen more than once but under ten times. The CDR3 loop reads CSGTGTRSYNEQFF. In nucleotides, the CDR3 is TGCAGCGGTACCGGGACACGCTCCTACAATGAGCAGTTCTTC. J is TRBJ2-1 and V is TRBV29-1; tentative D call: TRBD1 (6 bases). CDR3 length: 14 residues. Germline V gene data show CDR1 as SQVTM and CDR2 as ANQGSEA. V was clipped by 7 bases and J by 0 bases, with 13 bases between them.

V and J are TRBV29-1 and TRBJ2-5, with D maybe TRBD1 (6 bases). The CDR3 is 13 amino acids. V lost 5 bases and J 9 bases, leaving 19 bases between the germline ends. Germline V gives CDR1 SQVTM, CDR2 ANQGSEA. Here the CDR3 reads CSVTPTGPGPQYF. The CDR3 bases are TGCAGCGTTACTCCCACAGGGCCGGGGCCCCAGTACTTC.